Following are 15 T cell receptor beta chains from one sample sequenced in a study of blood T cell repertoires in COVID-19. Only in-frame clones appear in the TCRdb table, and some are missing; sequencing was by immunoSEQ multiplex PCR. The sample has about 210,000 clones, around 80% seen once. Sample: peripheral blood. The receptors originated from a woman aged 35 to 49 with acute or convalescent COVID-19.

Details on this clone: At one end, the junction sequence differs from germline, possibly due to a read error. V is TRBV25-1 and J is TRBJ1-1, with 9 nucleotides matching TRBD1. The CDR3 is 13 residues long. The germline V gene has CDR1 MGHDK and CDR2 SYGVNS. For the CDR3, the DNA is TGTGCCAGCAGTGAATCCCGCGGGACAGGGCATCGATTT. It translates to CASSESRGTGHRF. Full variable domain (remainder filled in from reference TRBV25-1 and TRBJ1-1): EADIYQTPRYLVIGTGKKITLECSQTMGHDKMYWYQQDPGMELHLIHYSYGVNSTEKGDLSSESTVSRIRTEHFPLTLESARPSHTSQYLCASSESRGTGHRFGQGTRLTVV.

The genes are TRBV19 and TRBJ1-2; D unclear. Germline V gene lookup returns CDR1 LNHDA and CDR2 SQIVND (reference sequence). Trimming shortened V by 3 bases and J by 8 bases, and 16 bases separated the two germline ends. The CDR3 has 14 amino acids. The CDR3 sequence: CASSIRHSVHGYTF. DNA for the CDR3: TGTGCCAGTAGTATCCGACACTCCGTCCACGGCTACACCTTC.

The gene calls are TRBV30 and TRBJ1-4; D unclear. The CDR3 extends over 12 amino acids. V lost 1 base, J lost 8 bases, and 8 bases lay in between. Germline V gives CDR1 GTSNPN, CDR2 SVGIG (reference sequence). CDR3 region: CAWSGSWEKLFF. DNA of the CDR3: TGTGCCTGGAGTGGGAGTTGGGAAAAACTGTTTTTT.

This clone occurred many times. CDR3 protein: CASSDPGQGGTNEKLFF. CDR3 bases: TGTGCCAGCAGCGATCCCGGACAGGGCGGAACTAATGAAAAACTGTTTTTT. This chain uses TRBV25-1 with TRBJ1-4; 8 nucleotides match TRBD1. The ends lost 6 bases at V and 1 base at J; junction bases unmatched: 10. CDR1 is MGHDK and CDR2 is SYGVNS in the germline V gene. This CDR3 is built from 17 residues.

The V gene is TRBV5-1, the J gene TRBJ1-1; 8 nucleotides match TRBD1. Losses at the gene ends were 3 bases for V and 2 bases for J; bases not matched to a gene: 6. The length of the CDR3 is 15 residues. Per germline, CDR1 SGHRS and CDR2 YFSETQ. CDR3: CASSWGAGGNTEAFF. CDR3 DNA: TGCGCCAGCAGCTGGGGCGCAGGGGGCAACACTGAAGCTTTCTTT.

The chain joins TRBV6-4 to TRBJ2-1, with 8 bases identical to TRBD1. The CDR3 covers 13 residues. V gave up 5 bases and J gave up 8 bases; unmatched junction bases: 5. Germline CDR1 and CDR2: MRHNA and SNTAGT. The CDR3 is CASSRDRGHEQFF. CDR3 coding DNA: TGTGCCAGCAGTAGAGACAGGGGCCATGAGCAGTTCTTC.

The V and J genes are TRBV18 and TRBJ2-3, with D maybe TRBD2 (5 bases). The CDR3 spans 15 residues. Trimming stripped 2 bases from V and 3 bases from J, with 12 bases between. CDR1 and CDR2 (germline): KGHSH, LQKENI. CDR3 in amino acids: CASSPGVRDTDTQYF. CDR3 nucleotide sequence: TGTGCCAGCTCACCAGGGGTTCGGGATACAGATACGCAGTATTTT.

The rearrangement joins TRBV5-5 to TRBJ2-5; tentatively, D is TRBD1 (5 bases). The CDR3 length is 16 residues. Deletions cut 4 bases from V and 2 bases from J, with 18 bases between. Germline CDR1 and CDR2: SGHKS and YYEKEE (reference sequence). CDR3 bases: TGTGCCAGCAGCCCCGATTACAGGTTCGCTCAAGAGACCCAGTACTTC. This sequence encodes CASSPDYRFAQETQYF.

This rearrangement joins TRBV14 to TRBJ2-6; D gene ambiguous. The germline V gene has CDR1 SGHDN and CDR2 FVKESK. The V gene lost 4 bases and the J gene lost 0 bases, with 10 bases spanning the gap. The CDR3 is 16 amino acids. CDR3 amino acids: CASSPRVGSGANVLTF. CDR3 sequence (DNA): TGTGCCAGCAGCCCTCGGGTCGGCTCTGGGGCCAACGTCCTGACTTTC.

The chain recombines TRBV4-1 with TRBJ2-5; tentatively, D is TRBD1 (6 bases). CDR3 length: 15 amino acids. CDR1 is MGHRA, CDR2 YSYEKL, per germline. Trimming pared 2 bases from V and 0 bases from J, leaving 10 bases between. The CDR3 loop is CASSQRDTNQETQYF. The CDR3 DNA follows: TGCGCCAGCAGCCAACGGGACACCAACCAAGAGACCCAGTACTTC.

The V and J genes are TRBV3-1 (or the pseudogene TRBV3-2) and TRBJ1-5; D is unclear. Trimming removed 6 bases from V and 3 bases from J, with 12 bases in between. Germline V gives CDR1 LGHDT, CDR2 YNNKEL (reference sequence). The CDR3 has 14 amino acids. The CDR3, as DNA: TGTGCCAGCAGTACTTCACCCATCAATCAGCCCCAGCATTTT. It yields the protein CASSTSPINQPQHF.

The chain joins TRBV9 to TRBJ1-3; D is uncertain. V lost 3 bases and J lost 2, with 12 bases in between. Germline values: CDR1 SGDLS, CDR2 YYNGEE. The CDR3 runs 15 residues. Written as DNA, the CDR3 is TGTGCCAGCAGCGCCAGCGAGAACCCTGGAAACACCATATATTTT. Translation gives CASSASENPGNTIYF.

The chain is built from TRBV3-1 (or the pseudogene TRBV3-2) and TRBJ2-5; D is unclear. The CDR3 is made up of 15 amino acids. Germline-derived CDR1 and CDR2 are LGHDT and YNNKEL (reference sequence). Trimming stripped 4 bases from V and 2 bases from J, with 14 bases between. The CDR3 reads CASSPSLQLQETQYF. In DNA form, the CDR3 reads TGTGCCAGCAGCCCATCCTTACAACTACAAGAGACCCAGTACTTC.

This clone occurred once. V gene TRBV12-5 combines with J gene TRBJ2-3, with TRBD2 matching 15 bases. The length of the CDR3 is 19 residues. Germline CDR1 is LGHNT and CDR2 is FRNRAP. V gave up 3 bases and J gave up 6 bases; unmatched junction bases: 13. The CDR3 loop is CASGFQTGTSGGNRDTQYF. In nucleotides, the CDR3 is TGTGCTAGTGGTTTCCAGACAGGGACTAGCGGGGGGAACCGGGATACGCAGTATTTT.

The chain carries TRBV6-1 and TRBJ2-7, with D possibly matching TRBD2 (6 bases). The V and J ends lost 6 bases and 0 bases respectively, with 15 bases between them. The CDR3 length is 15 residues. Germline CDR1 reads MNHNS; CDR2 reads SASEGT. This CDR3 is CASSKEGAGSYEQYF. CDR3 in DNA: TGTGCCAGCAGCAAGGAGGGCGCCGGCTCCTACGAGCAGTACTTC.